This TCR beta chain was captured in a study of OX40 agonist ivuxolimab in advanced cancers. Study at large: The diagnoses of dose-escalation patients were hepatocellular carcinoma, melanoma, renal cell or head and neck cancer. The group had a mean age of approximately 60 years, ranged from about 20 to 80, and was 82.7% male.

Germline values: CDR1 WNHNN, CDR2 SYGVQD (reference sequence). Trimming at V came to 11 bases and at J to 1 base, leaving 3 bases not matched to a gene. This CDR3 region has 13 residues. Here immunoSEQ multiplex PCR was the method, and the copy in TCRdb shows in-frame clones only, minus some. This sample has roughly 67,000 clones, with roughly 92% found just once. This TCR came from an adult with an advanced solid tumor such as melanoma, head and neck, liver or kidney cancer. This chain uses TRBV10-1 with TRBJ2-2; 8 bases map to TRBD1. The source material was CD4+ or CD8+ T cells sorted from blood, sampled in a trial of the OX40 agonist ivuxolimab. CDR3 sequence: CAGGTGNTGELFF. CDR3 sequence (DNA): TGCGCCGGGGGGACAGGGAACACCGGGGAGCTGTTTTTT.